This T cell receptor (beta chain) was retrieved from a study of T cell clusters in autoimmune cytopenias. Across the study: Per sample, median TRB depth was approximately 50,000 reads, yielding a median roughly 2,000 distinct clonotypes.

Its frequency marks this clonotype as large. Each sample's input was about 270 ng genomic DNA, some 38,000 genome equivalents. The CDR3 loop spans 13 amino acids. CDR1 and CDR2 (germline): LNHDA, SQIVND (reference sequence). TRB was amplified by touch-down multiplex PCR, primer pools A and B combined. Reanalyzing the multiplex PCR reads, TCRdb keeps one entry per CDR3 protein, without DNA. The repertoire shows 700 to 950 distinct CDR3 sequences; the top ten hold 20% to 25%. These data were also reused for a study on T cell repertoires in aging, cancer and after chemotherapy. That investigation notes: Pre- and post-chemotherapy samples were paired from chronic lymphocytic leukemia patients treated with fludarabine- or bendamustine-based regimens. Thymic emigration or peripheral T cell expansion may be impaired by lymphoid organ infiltration in hematological cancer.

The receptor's source is a human donor with chronic lymphocytic leukemia. This chain uses TRBV19 with TRBJ2-5. Sequences were obtained from peripheral blood. This chain's CDR3 is CASSGSYQETQYF.